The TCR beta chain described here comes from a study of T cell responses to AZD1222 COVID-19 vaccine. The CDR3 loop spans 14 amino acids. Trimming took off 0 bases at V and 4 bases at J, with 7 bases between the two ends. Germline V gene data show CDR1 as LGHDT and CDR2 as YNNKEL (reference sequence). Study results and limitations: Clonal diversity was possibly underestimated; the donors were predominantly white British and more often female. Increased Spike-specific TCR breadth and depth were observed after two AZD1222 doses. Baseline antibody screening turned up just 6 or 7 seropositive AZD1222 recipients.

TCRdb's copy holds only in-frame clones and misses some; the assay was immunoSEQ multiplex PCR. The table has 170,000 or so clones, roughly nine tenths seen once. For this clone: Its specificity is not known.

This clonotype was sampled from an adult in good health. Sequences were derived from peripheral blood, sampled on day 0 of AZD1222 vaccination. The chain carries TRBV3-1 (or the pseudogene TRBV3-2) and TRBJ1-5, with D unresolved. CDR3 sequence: CASSQDMGNQPQHF. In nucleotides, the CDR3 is TGTGCCAGCAGCCAAGATATGGGGAATCAGCCCCAGCATTTT.